A single sample is the source of the 28 T cell receptor beta chains below, sequenced in a study of blood T cell repertoires in COVID-19. The assay was immunoSEQ multiplex PCR, and TCRdb's table has in-frame clones only and misses some. The repertoire holds roughly 260,000 clones, with roughly 87% as singletons. Material for sequencing was peripheral blood. The receptor set was obtained from a woman aged 45-65 years who had recovered from COVID-19.

This rearrangement joins TRBV19 to TRBJ2-7, with 7 bases aligning to TRBD2. CDR3 size: 14 residues. Germline assignment: CDR1 LNHDA and CDR2 SQIVND (reference sequence). The J segment lost 4 bases and the V segment lost 8 bases, leaving 11 bases of the junction unmatched. The CDR3 DNA follows: TGTGCCAGTTCCCGAGCGGGGTTCAAGTACGAGCAGTACTTC. The encoded protein is CASSRAGFKYEQYF.

The V gene is TRBV2, the J gene TRBJ1-2, with 8 bases identical to TRBD1. V trimming: 9 bases; J trimming: 4 bases; junction bases outside the gene matches: 7. Germline loops: CDR1 SNHLY, CDR2 FYNNEI. CDR3 size: 13 residues. In DNA form, the CDR3 reads TGTGCCAGTCAGGCGGGACAGGTCTATGGCTACACCTTC. Protein: CASQAGQVYGYTF. Full variable domain (missing parts from reference TRBV2 and TRBJ1-2): EPEVTQTPSHQVTQMGQEVILRCVPISNHLYFYWYRQILGQKVEFLVSFYNNEISEKSEIFDDQFSVERPDGSNFTLKIRSTKLEDSAMYFCASQAGQVYGYTFGSGTRLTVV.

The V gene is TRBV9, the J gene TRBJ1-6; 7 bases align to TRBD1. The CDR3 runs 15 residues. V gave up 3 bases and J gave up 6 bases; unmatched junction bases: 6. Germline V gene lookup returns CDR1 SGDLS and CDR2 YYNGEE. The CDR3 DNA is TGTGCCAGCAGCGAATGGGGGACAGCTAATTCACCCCTCCACTTT. Amino acids: CASSEWGTANSPLHF.

The V call is TRBV2, the J call TRBJ2-7, with a tentative D call TRBD1 (6 bases). In germline, CDR1 is SNHLY, CDR2 FYNNEI. The CDR3 has 16 amino acids. Trimming removed 4 bases from V and 2 bases from J, with 18 bases in between. CDR3 bases: TGTGCCAGCAGTGGGCTTACGCTGACAGGTACCTACGAGCAGTACTTC. Translated, it gives CASSGLTLTGTYEQYF. Together with reference TRBV2 and TRBJ2-7, the CDR3 gives the full variable domain: EPEVTQTPSHQVTQMGQEVILRCVPISNHLYFYWYRQILGQKVEFLVSFYNNEISEKSEIFDDQFSVERPDGSNFTLKIRSTKLEDSAMYFCASSGLTLTGTYEQYFGPGTRLTVT.

The rearrangement links TRBV27 to TRBJ2-2; D ambiguous. The CDR3 loop spans 13 amino acids. V was pared by 7 bases and J by 3 bases, with 9 bases between. Germline loops: CDR1 MNHEY, CDR2 SMNVEV (reference sequence). CDR3 protein: CASTQVYTGELFF. CDR3 nucleotide sequence: TGTGCCAGCACCCAGGTCTACACCGGGGAGCTGTTTTTT.

The count of this clone is one. The chain combines TRBV28 with TRBJ1-2; no definite D call. V was pared by 7 bases and J by 6 bases, with 27 bases between. This CDR3 region has 17 residues. Germline CDR1 reads MDHEN; CDR2 reads SYDVKM. The CDR3 DNA follows: TGTGCCAGCAACATACCCCCAGGAAAAAATCGAAAGGATGGCTACACCTTC. Encoded protein: CASNIPPGKNRKDGYTF.

V usage is TRBV3-1 (or the pseudogene TRBV3-2) and J usage is TRBJ1-1; 7 bases line up with TRBD1. V lost 4 bases to trimming and J lost 4 bases; unmatched junction nucleotides: 3. CDR1 is LGHDT, CDR2 YNNKEL, per germline (reference sequence). The CDR3 totals 13 residues. CDR3 DNA: TGTGCCAGCAGCCGAGGGGGCCGCACTGAAGCTTTCTTT. Its translation is CASSRGGRTEAFF.

This chain links TRBV19 with TRBJ1-5, with TRBD1 matching 7 bases. The length of the CDR3 is 16 residues. Germline CDR1 reads LNHDA; CDR2 reads SQIVND (reference sequence). The V gene end was trimmed by 5 bases and the J gene end by 6 bases; junction bases not matched to a gene: 13. The CDR3 here is CASSLRVGGRGQPQHF. The CDR3 coding sequence is TGTGCCAGTAGTCTCCGGGTAGGGGGCAGAGGTCAGCCCCAGCATTTT.

This clone was counted between two and nine times. The chain joins TRBV6-2 or TRBV6-3 to TRBJ2-7, with D unclear. The ends were cut back, 1 base at V and 3 bases at J, with 10 bases in the middle. The CDR3 runs 14 residues. CDR1 and CDR2 from the germline V gene are MNHEY and SVGEGT. CDR3: CASSYYGVSYEQYF. The DNA of the CDR3 is TGTGCCAGCAGTTACTATGGAGTTAGCTACGAGCAGTACTTC.

The chain is built from TRBV5-1 and TRBJ2-3; TRBD2 is a possible D gene (5 bases). Trimming cost V 2 bases and J 4 bases, with 11 bases left between them. Germline assignment: CDR1 SGHRS and CDR2 YFSETQ. CDR3 length: 14 residues. For the CDR3, the DNA is TGCGCCAGCAGCTTACTAGGAAAAGCAGATACGCAGTATTTT. Its protein product is CASSLLGKADTQYF.

This chain links TRBV5-4 with TRBJ1-2, with TRBD1 matching 8 bases. CDR1 and CDR2 from the germline V gene are SGHNT and YYREEE (reference sequence). CDR3 size: 14 residues. V lost 3 bases and J lost 4; bases outside the gene matches: 5. The CDR3, as DNA: TGTGCCAGCAGCTCTCCGGACAGGGCCTATGGCTACACCTTC. Translated, it gives CASSSPDRAYGYTF.

The chain uses TRBV28 and TRBJ2-5, with TRBD2 matching over 10 bases. The ends lost 5 bases at V and 5 bases at J; junction bases unmatched: 5. The germline gives CDR1 MDHEN, CDR2 SYDVKM. The CDR3 is 14 residues long. The CDR3: CASSAPGLAETQYF. The DNA for the CDR3 is TGTGCCAGCAGTGCGCCGGGACTAGCGGAGACCCAGTACTTC.

In the case of this clone: Additional DNA sequences in this sample encode the identical CDR3. This chain links TRBV5-1 with TRBJ2-5; D remains unclear. Trimming cost V 2 bases and J 5 bases, with 13 bases left between them. Germline V gene sequence: CDR1 SGHRS, CDR2 YFSETQ. The CDR3 spans 14 residues. This CDR3 is CASSLRGIQETQYF. CDR3 nucleotide sequence: TGCGCCAGCAGCTTAAGAGGTATCCAGGAGACCCAGTACTTC.

The chain carries TRBV2 and TRBJ2-3; TRBD1 aligns across 9 bases. The CDR3 is made up of 14 amino acids. Trimming removed 10 bases from V and 0 bases from J; junction bases left unmatched: 5. Per the germline V gene, CDR1 is SNHLY and CDR2 is FYNNEI. For the CDR3, the DNA is TGTGCCACCGGGACAGGGTCCAGCACAGATACGCAGTATTTT. Residues: CATGTGSSTDTQYF.

The chain employs TRBV5-4 and TRBJ2-7, with 8 nucleotides matching TRBD2. The junction had 6 bases not matched to a gene; V was cut back by 1 base and J by 3 bases. Per the germline V gene, CDR1 is SGHNT and CDR2 is YYREEE (reference sequence). This CDR3 has 15 amino acids. CDR3 DNA: TGTGCCAGCAGCTTGAGGCTAGCGGGCATCTACGAGCAGTACTTC. Protein: CASSLRLAGIYEQYF.

J is TRBJ2-1 and V is TRBV9; TRBD2 aligns across 8 bases. CDR1 and CDR2 (germline): SGDLS, YYNGEE. Trimming removed 2 bases from V and 4 bases from J; junction bases left unmatched: 5. The CDR3 length is 15 residues. The CDR3 nucleotides are TGTGCCAGCAGCGTCGGCGGGGGGACTTACAATGAGCAGTTCTTC. It yields the protein CASSVGGGTYNEQFF.

The chain carries TRBV27 and TRBJ2-7; D possibly corresponds to TRBD2 (6 bases). Germline assignment: CDR1 MNHEY and CDR2 SMNVEV (reference sequence). This CDR3 comprises 14 residues. The V and J ends lost 4 bases and 2 bases respectively, with 12 bases between them. In nucleotides, the CDR3 is TGTGCCAGCAGTTCGAGCGGGTATCCCTACGAGCAGTACTTC. Protein: CASSSSGYPYEQYF.

V is TRBV4-3 and J is TRBJ1-2; tentative D call: TRBD1 (5 bases). Germline lookup yields CDR1 LGHNA and CDR2 YSLEER. V was trimmed by 0 bases and J by 5 bases, leaving 16 bases between them. The CDR3 covers 16 residues. CDR3 residues: CASSQDMGQGRYGYTF. In nucleotides, the CDR3 is TGCGCCAGCAGCCAAGATATGGGCCAGGGTCGGTATGGCTACACCTTC.

The rearrangement links TRBV7-9 to TRBJ1-2; D is ambiguous. The V and J ends lost 5 bases and 4 bases respectively, with 14 bases between them. The CDR3 is made up of 14 amino acids. CDR1 is SEHNR, CDR2 FQNEAQ, per germline (reference sequence). Here the CDR3 DNA reads TGTGCCAGCAGCACAACAGTAGAAGGCTATGGCTACACCTTC. Translating gives CASSTTVEGYGYTF.

This chain uses TRBV7-9 with TRBJ2-5; 13 positions agree with TRBD2. The CDR3 loop spans 17 amino acids. Germline CDR1 is SEHNR and CDR2 is FQNEAQ (reference sequence). The V gene end was trimmed by 5 bases and the J gene end by 1 base; junction bases not matched to a gene: 7. Here the CDR3 DNA reads TGTGCCAGCAGCCTGGGACTAGCGGGATCCTTCCAAGAGACCCAGTACTTC. It codes for CASSLGLAGSFQETQYF.

Turning to this clone: This same CDR3 is encoded by further DNA sequences in the sample. CDR3 in amino acids: CASSLGPGDTEAFF. The CDR3 nucleotides are TGTGCCAGCAGCTTGGGCCCGGGGGACACTGAAGCTTTCTTT. V is TRBV7-3 and J is TRBJ1-1; D possibly corresponds to TRBD1 (5 bases). The germline CDR1 and CDR2 sequences are SGHTA and FQGTGA. The CDR3 is 14 residues long. The V end was cut by 3 bases, the J end by 3 bases, with 11 bases between.

V is TRBV1 and J is TRBJ1-1; TRBD1 is taken as the D call from the table, unchecked against the DNA. TRBV1 is listed as a pseudogene. This CDR3 contains 16 residues. The CDR3 spells CTSSQEVGTEGPEAFF. The CDR3 nucleotides read TGCACCAGCAGCCAAGAGGTAGGGACAGAGGGGCCTGAAGCTTTCTTT.

This clone showed up just a few times. V usage is TRBV6-6 and J usage is TRBJ1-3, with D perhaps TRBD1 (5 bases). The germline V gene encodes CDR1 MNHNY and CDR2 SVGAGI (reference sequence). This CDR3 contains 13 residues. V was clipped by 7 bases and J by 1 base, with 8 bases between them. As DNA, the CDR3 is TGTGCCAGCATTCAGGGTTCTGGAAACACCATATATTTT. It codes for CASIQGSGNTIYF.

This clone was detected only once. The CDR3 loop reads CASSPQVAGGYEQYF. CDR3 sequence (DNA): TGTGCCAGCAGCCCCCAGGTAGCGGGGGGGTACGAGCAGTACTTC. The chain combines TRBV7-2 with TRBJ2-7, with TRBD2 matching 11 bases. Unmatched junction bases numbered 7, after V lost 5 bases and J lost 4 bases. Germline V lookup: CDR1 SGHTA, CDR2 FQGNSA. The CDR3 is 15 amino acids.

The chain recombines TRBV9 with TRBJ1-2; D gene uncertain. This CDR3 contains 14 residues. Germline V gene lookup returns CDR1 SGDLS and CDR2 YYNGEE. The germline V and J ends were trimmed by 0 bases and 2 bases, with 8 bases remaining between them. The CDR3 DNA sequence: TGTGCCAGCAGCGTAGAAACGGGGAACTATGGCTACACCTTC. It specifies CASSVETGNYGYTF. The variable domain in full, completed from reference TRBV9 and TRBJ1-2, reads DSGVTQTPKHLITATGQRVTLRCSPRSGDLSVYWYQQSLDQGLQFLIQYYNGEERAKGNILERFSAQQFPDLHSELNLSSLELGDSALYFCASSVETGNYGYTFGSGTRLTVV.

V gene TRBV6-2 or TRBV6-3 combines with J gene TRBJ1-1; 8 bases agree with TRBD1. V gave up 5 bases and J gave up 3 bases; unmatched junction bases: 11. The CDR3 runs 16 residues. The V gene's germline CDR1 is MNHEY and CDR2 SVGEGT. CDR3 loop: CASSRRTGTRDTEAFF. The CDR3 coding sequence is TGTGCCAGCAGTAGGCGGACAGGGACCAGGGACACTGAAGCTTTCTTT.

The rearrangement uses TRBV29-1 and TRBJ1-3, with D perhaps matching TRBD1 (5 bases). Germline V gene data show CDR1 as SQVTM and CDR2 as ANQGSEA. V shed 0 bases and J shed 15 bases, with 24 bases lying between them. The CDR3 length is 15 residues. DNA for the CDR3: TGCAGCGTTGAAGATCAGGTCGGTGGGGCCCCCGAAAGATATTTT. Protein: CSVEDQVGGAPERYF.

The chain is built from TRBV5-6 and TRBJ1-1; 10 bases match TRBD1. The CDR3 spans 16 residues. V trimming: 4 bases; J trimming: 4 bases; junction bases outside the gene matches: 10. CDR1 is SGHDT, CDR2 YYEEEE, per germline. CDR3: CASSRGIGQGVTEAFF. CDR3 nucleotides: TGTGCCAGCAGCCGCGGTATAGGACAGGGGGTCACTGAAGCTTTCTTT. Supplemented by reference TRBV5-6 and TRBJ1-1, the full variable domain reads DAGVTQSPTHLIKTRGQQVTLRCSPKSGHDTVSWYQQALGQGPQFIFQYYEEEERQRGNFPDRFSGHQFPNYSSELNVNALLLGDSALYLCASSRGIGQGVTEAFFGQGTRLTVV.